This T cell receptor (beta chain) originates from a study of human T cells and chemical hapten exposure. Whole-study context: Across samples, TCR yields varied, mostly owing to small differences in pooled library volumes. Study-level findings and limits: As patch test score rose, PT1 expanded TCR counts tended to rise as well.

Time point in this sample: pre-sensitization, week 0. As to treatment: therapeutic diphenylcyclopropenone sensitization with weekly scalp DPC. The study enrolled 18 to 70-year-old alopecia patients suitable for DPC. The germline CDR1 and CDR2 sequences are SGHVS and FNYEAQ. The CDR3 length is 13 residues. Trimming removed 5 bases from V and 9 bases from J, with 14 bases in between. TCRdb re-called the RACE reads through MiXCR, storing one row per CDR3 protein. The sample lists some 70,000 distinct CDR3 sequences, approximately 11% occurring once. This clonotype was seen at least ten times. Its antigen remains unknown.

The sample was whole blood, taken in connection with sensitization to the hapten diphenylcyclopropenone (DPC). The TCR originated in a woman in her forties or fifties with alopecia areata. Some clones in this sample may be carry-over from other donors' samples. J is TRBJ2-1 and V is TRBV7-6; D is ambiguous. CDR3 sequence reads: CASSPVVMGEQFF. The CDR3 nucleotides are TGTGCCAGCAGCCCCGTGGTCATGGGTGAGCAGTTCTTC.